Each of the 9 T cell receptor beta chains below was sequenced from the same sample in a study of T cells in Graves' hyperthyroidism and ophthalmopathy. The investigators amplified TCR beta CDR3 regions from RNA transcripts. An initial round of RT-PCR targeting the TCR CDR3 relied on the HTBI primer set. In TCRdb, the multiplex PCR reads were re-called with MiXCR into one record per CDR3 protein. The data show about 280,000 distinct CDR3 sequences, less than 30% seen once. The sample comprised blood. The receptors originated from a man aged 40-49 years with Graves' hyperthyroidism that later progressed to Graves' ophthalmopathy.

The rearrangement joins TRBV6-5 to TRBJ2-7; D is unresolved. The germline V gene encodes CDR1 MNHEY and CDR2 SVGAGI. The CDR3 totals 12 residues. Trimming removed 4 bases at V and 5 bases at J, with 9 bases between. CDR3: CASSSSPHEQYF. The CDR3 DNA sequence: TGTGCCAGCAGTTCCAGTCCCCACGAGCAGTACTTC.

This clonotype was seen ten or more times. In DNA, the CDR3 is TGTGCCACCAGCAGAGGTATACCGTACTCTGGAAACACCATATATTTT. Encoded protein: CATSRGIPYSGNTIYF. V is TRBV15 and J is TRBJ1-3, with D unresolved. V gave up 1 base and J gave up 0 bases, with 10 bases separating them. This CDR3 spans 16 amino acids. The germline gives CDR1 LNHNV, CDR2 YYDKDF (reference sequence).

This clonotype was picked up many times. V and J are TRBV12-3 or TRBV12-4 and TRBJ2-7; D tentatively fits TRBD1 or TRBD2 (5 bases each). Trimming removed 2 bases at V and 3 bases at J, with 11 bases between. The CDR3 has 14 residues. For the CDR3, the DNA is TGTGCCAGCAGTTTACGGGACGGGGTCTACGAGCAGTACTTC. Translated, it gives CASSLRDGVYEQYF.

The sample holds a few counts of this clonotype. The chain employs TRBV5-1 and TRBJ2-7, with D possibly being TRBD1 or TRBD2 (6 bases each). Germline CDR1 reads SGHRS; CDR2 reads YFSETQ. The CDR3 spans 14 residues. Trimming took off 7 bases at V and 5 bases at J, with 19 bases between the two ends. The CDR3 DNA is TGCGCCAGCCGGCCGGGGGCGATAATCCACGAGCAGTACTTC. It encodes CASRPGAIIHEQYF. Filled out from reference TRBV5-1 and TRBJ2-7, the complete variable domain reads KAGVTQTPRYLIKTRGQQVTLSCSPISGHRSVSWYQQTPGQGLQFLFEYFSETQRNKGNFPGRFSGRQFSNSRSEMNVSTLELGDSALYLCASRPGAIIHEQYFGPGTRLTVT.

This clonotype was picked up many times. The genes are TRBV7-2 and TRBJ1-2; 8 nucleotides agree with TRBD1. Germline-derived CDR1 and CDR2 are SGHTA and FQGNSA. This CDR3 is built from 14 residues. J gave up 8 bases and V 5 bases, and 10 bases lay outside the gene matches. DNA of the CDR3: TGTGCCAGCAGCCTTGGACAGGGATCGGTAGGCTACACCTTC. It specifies CASSLGQGSVGYTF.

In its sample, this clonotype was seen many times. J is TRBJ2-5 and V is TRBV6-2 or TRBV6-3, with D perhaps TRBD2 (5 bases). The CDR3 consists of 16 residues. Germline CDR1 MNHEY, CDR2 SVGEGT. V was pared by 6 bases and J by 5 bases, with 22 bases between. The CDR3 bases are TGTGCCAGCAGATCCCGAGGGTACGGTACAAGCGAGACCCAGTACTTC. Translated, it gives CASRSRGYGTSETQYF.

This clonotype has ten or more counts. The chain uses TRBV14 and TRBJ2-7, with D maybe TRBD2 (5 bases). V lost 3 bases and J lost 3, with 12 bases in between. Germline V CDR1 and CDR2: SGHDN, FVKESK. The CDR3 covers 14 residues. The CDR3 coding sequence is TGTGCCAGCAGCCACTCGACGGGATACTACGAGCAGTACTTC. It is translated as CASSHSTGYYEQYF. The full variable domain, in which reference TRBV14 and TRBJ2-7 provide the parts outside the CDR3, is EAGVTQFPSHSVIEKGQTVTLRCDPISGHDNLYWYRRVMGKEIKFLLHFVKESKQDESGMPNNRFLAERTGGTYSTLKVQPAELEDSGVYFCASSHSTGYYEQYFGPGTRLTVT.

CDR3 residues: CASSELGGNTIYF. The CDR3 nucleotides are TGTGCCAGCAGTGAACTGGGAGGAAACACCATATATTTT. The chain carries TRBV6-1 and TRBJ1-3; D gene ambiguous. Germline V CDR1 and CDR2: MNHNS, SASEGT. The CDR3 totals 13 residues. Trimming took 2 bases from V and 4 from J, leaving 6 bases between them.

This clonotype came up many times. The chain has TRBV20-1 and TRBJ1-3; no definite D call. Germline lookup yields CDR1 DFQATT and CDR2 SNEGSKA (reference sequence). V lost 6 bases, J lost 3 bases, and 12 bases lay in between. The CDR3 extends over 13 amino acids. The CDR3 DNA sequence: TGCAGTGCAGCCGCGGTTGATGGAAACACCATATATTTT. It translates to CSAAAVDGNTIYF.